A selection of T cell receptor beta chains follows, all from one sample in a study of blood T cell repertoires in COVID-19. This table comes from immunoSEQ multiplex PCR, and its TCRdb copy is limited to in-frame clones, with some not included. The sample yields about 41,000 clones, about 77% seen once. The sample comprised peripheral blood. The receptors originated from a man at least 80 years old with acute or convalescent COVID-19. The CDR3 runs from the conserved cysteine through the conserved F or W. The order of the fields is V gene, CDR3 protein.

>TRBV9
CASSVVGTGTYNEQFF
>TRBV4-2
CASSQEVERGTDGNTIYF
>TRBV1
CTSSQDRVGSYNEQFF
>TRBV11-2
CASSSPRHHLRAFF
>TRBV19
CASSTPEQGAQGYTF
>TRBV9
CASSPLGSSDTQYF
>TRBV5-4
CASSPGQSDSYNSPLHF
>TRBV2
CASRGAVPSYEQYF
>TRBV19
CASSSGGTGQETQYF
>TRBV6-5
CVTGRGSSGNTIYF
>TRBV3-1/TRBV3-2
CASSPTGTQNTGELFF
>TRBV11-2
CASSLMNSEQFF
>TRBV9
CASSQTGTSGTGEQFF
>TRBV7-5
CVRSPNLEQLETSETQYF
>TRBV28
CASAQGNSPLHF
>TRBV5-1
CASSPGHQLNTEAFF
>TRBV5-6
CASSTQGGNYEQYF
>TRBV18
CASSRAGSPVLETQYF
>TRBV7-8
CASSLGAALYNEQFF
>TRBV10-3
CAISETGGRNTIYF
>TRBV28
CASSTEGTPGVYEQYF
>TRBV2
CASTQAPQETQYF
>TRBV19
CAAQSGRGIQGSGGYGYTF
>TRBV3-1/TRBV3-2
CASSLSGEWINTEAFF
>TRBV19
CASRAGLYNEQFF
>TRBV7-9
CASSLENGLAGVGEQYF
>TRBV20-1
CSARFTEAFF
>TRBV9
CASSVSPLARQETQYF
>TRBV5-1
CASRPRDTSYEQYF
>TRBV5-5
CASSRQGAKDYEQYF
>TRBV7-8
CASSLGGKRIVF
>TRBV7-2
CASSLGLLPILRYEQYF
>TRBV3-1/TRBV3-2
CASSQDGGNEQFF
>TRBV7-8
CASSLDREQPQHF
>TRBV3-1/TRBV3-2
CASSQDRVTNYGYTF
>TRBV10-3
CAISVVQGDGYTF
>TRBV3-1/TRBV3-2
CASSQIGGGLEGSYNEQFF
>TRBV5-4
CASSRGTGGLGHNYGYTF
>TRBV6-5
CASREDRARNSPLHF
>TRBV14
CASSQVPSGTQYF
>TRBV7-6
CASSPTQRTAYEQYF
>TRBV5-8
CASSVDYSGNTIYF
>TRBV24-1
CATSDYGTGPSPLHF
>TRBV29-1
CSVGAGLGTDTQYF
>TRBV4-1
CASSQVRGTSYYNEQFF
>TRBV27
CASRRRVEGTDTQYF
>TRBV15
CATSRVVQGRRVEQFF
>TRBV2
CASREGTGYPRSYNEQFF
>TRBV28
CASSLVVTIYEQYF